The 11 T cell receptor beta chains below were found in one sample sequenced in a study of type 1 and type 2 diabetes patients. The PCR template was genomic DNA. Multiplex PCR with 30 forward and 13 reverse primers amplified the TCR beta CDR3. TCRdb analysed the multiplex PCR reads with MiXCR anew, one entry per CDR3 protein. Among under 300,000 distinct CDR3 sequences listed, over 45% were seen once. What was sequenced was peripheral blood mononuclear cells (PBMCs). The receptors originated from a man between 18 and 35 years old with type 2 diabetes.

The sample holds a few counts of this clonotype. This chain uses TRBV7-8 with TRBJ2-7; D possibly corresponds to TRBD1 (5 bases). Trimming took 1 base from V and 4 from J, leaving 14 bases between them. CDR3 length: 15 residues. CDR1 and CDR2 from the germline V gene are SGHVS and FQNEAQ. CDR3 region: CASSLVGVSSYEQYF. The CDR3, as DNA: TGTGCCAGCAGCTTAGTAGGGGTCAGCTCATACGAGCAGTACTTC.

CDR3 amino acids: CASRESGGYTDTQYF. The DNA for the CDR3 is TGTGCCAGCAGGGAAAGCGGGGGGTACACAGATACGCAGTATTTT. V gene TRBV6-5 combines with J gene TRBJ2-3; 9 bases are a match to TRBD2. Germline CDR1 reads MNHEY; CDR2 reads SVGAGI. This CDR3 is 15 amino acids long. V was pared by 6 bases and J by 2 bases, with 6 bases of the junction left unmatched.

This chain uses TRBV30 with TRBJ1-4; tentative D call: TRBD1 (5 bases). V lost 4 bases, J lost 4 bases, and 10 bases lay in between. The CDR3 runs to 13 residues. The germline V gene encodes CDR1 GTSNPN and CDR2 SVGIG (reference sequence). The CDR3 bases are TGTGCCTGGAAGGGGAGCCTTAATGAAAAACTGTTTTTT. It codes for CAWKGSLNEKLFF.

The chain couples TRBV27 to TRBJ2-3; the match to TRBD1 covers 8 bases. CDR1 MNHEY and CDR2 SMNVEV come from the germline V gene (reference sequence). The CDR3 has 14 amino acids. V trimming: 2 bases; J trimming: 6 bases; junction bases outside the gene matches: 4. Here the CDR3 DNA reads TGTGCCAGCAGTTTAGACAGGGGATGGGATACGCAGTATTTT. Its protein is CASSLDRGWDTQYF.

CDR3 loop: CASSVDSLAGGLDTQYF. The CDR3 coding sequence is TGTGCCAGCAGCGTCGATAGCCTAGCGGGGGGGCTAGATACGCAGTATTTT. The rearrangement joins TRBV14 to TRBJ2-3; 12 nucleotides match TRBD2. The length of the CDR3 is 17 residues. CDR1 and CDR2 from the germline V gene are SGHDN and FVKESK. Trimming at V came to 5 bases and at J to 5 bases, leaving 11 bases not matched to a gene.

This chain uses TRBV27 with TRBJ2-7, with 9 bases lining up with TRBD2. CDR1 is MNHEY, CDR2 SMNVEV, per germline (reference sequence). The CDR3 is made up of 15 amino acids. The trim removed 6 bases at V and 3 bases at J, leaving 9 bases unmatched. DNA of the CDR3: TGTGCCAGCAGCCCCCGGACTAGCGTAATCTACGAGCAGTACTTC. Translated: CASSPRTSVIYEQYF.

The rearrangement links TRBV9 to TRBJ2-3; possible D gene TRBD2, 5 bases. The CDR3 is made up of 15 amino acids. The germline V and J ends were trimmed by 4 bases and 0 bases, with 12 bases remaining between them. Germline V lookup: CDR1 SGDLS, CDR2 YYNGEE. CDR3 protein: CASSPLRTSTDTQYF. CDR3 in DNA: TGTGCCAGCAGCCCCCTCCGGACTAGCACAGATACGCAGTATTTT.

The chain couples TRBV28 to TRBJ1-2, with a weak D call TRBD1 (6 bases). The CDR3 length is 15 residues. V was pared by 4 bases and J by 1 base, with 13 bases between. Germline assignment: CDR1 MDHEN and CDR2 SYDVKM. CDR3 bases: TGTGCCAGCAGTTCGCTGACAGGCCGTAACTATGGCTACACCTTC. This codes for CASSSLTGRNYGYTF.

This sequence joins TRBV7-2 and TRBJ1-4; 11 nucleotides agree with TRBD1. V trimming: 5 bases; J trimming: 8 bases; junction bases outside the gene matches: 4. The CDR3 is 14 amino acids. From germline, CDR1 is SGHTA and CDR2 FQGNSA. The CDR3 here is CASSGQGALEKLFF. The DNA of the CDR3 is TGTGCCAGCAGCGGACAGGGGGCTCTAGAAAAACTGTTTTTT.

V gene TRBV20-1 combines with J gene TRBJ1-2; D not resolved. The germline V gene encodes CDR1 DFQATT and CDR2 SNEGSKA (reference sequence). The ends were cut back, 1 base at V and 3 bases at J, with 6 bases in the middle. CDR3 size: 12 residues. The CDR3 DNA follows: TGCAGTGCTAGAGTCGCAGACTATGGCTACACCTTC. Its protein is CSARVADYGYTF.

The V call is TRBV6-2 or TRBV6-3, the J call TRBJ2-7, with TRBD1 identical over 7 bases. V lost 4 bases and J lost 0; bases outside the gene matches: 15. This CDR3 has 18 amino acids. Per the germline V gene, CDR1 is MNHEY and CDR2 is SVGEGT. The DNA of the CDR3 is TGTGCCAGCAGTTCCGCAAATCGCCCGGGGACAGTCTCCTACGAGCAGTACTTC. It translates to CASSSANRPGTVSYEQYF.